The 29 T cell receptor beta chains below come from one sample, sequenced in a study of cytomegalovirus exposure and HLA in healthy donors. PCR involved 60 Vbeta and 13 Jbeta primers. Sequencing was performed with immunoSEQ multiplex PCR; in TCRdb, only in-frame clones are kept and a portion is missing. Of more than 100,000 clones in the sample, 75% to 80% were seen once. Sequencing was done on a sample of PBMCs. These receptors were obtained from a woman in her 30s in good health and CMV-seropositive.

This rearrangement joins TRBV2 to TRBJ1-5, with D possibly matching TRBD1 (6 bases). This CDR3 contains 14 residues. The V and J ends lost 3 bases and 5 bases respectively, with 11 bases between them. Germline CDR1 reads SNHLY; CDR2 reads FYNNEI. This CDR3 reads CASSDSGAHQPQHF. CDR3 nucleotide sequence: TGTGCCAGCAGTGACTCAGGGGCCCATCAGCCCCAGCATTTT.

The genes are TRBV7-9 and TRBJ2-1; 8 nucleotides agree with TRBD2. The germline CDR1 and CDR2 sequences are SEHNR and FQNEAQ (reference sequence). J lost 7 bases, V lost 8 bases, and 13 bases had no gene match. The CDR3 contains 15 residues. The CDR3: CASYPGGPSYNEQFF. CDR3 DNA: TGTGCCAGCTACCCGGGGGGGCCGTCTTATAATGAGCAGTTCTTC. Looking up the rest from reference TRBV7-9 and TRBJ2-1 gives the full variable domain: DTGVSQNPRHKITKRGQNVTFRCDPISEHNRLYWYRQTLGQGPEFLTYFQNEAQLEKSRLLSDRFSAERPKGSFSTLEIQRTEQGDSAMYLCASYPGGPSYNEQFFGPGTRLTVL.

The CDR3 DNA sequence: TGTGCCAGCAGCCACAGCTACGAGCAGTACTTC. Its protein product is CASSHSYEQYF. The chain links TRBV6-5 to TRBJ2-5; D gene uncertain. The DNA end is a closer match to TRBJ2-7, so the J assignment may be wrong. The CDR3 runs to 11 residues. The germline gives CDR1 MNHEY, CDR2 SVGAGI.

V is TRBV30 and J is TRBJ1-4; D possibly corresponds to TRBD1 (5 bases). The V gene's germline CDR1 is GTSNPN and CDR2 SVGIG (reference sequence). The CDR3 is 13 residues long. The V end lost 2 bases, the J end lost 7 bases, and 11 bases lay between the germline ends. CDR3 nucleotides: TGTGCCTGGAGTCAACAGGCAACTGAAAAACTGTTTTTT. Amino acid sequence: CAWSQQATEKLFF.

J is TRBJ2-3 and V is TRBV30; 8 nucleotides line up with TRBD2. Germline-derived CDR1 and CDR2 are GTSNPN and SVGIG (reference sequence). With V trimmed by 3 bases and J by 4 bases, 9 bases remained unmatched. The CDR3 totals 15 residues. The CDR3 protein is CAWSPGTRSSDTQYF. In DNA form, the CDR3 reads TGTGCCTGGAGCCCCGGGACTAGATCGTCAGATACGCAGTATTTT. The complete variable domain, with remaining parts taken from reference TRBV30 and TRBJ2-3, reads SQTIHQWPATLVQPVGSPLSLECTVEGTSNPNLYWYRQAAGRGLQLLFYSVGIGQISSEVPQNLSASRPQDRQFILSSKKLLLSDSGFYLCAWSPGTRSSDTQYFGPGTRLTVL.

This chain links TRBV2 with TRBJ1-3; tentative D call: TRBD1 (6 bases). Trimming shortened V by 8 bases and J by 2 bases, and 19 bases separated the two germline ends. Germline CDR1 reads SNHLY; CDR2 reads FYNNEI. The CDR3 sequence is 16 residues long. The CDR3 protein is CASQWGQGNAGNTIYF. In DNA, the CDR3 is TGTGCCAGCCAGTGGGGCCAGGGGAACGCTGGAAACACCATATATTTT.

This clone was detected only a few times. This chain connects TRBV9 to TRBJ2-7; D is perhaps TRBD1 (6 bases). V lost 0 bases and J 7 bases, leaving 17 bases between the germline ends. The germline V gene encodes CDR1 SGDLS and CDR2 YYNGEE. The CDR3 covers 15 residues. The CDR3 DNA follows: TGTGCCAGCAGCGTAGAGGGCAGTGGGGGCCGGGAGCAGTACTTC. It translates to CASSVEGSGGREQYF. The whole variable domain, filled in from reference TRBV9 and TRBJ2-7, reads DSGVTQTPKHLITATGQRVTLRCSPRSGDLSVYWYQQSLDQGLQFLIQYYNGEERAKGNILERFSAQQFPDLHSELNLSSLELGDSALYFCASSVEGSGGREQYFGPGTRLTVT.

This clone was detected a few times. The V call is TRBV21-1, the J call TRBJ2-1; the table calls TRBD2, which could not be checked here. TRBV21-1 is a recognized pseudogene. The CDR3 runs to 16 residues. This CDR3 reads CASSKRLAGPYNEQFF. The CDR3, as DNA: TGTGCCAGCAGCAAAAGACTAGCGGGGCCCTACAATGAGCAGTTCTTC.

This chain links TRBV7-3 with TRBJ1-4, with TRBD1 matching over 7 bases. This CDR3 contains 15 residues. Germline V gene lookup returns CDR1 SGHTA and CDR2 FQGTGA. Unmatched junction bases numbered 11, after V lost 5 bases and J lost 8 bases. CDR3 region: CASSPPTGRQEKLFF. CDR3 DNA: TGTGCCAGCAGCCCACCGACAGGGCGTCAGGAAAAACTGTTTTTT.

The J gene is TRBJ1-2, the V gene TRBV5-1, with 7 bases lining up with TRBD1. The CDR3 length is 13 residues. Germline CDR1 reads SGHRS; CDR2 reads YFSETQ. V lost 3 bases and J lost 6; bases outside the gene matches: 5. The CDR3 bases are TGCGCCAGCAGCTCTACAGGGGTTGATGGCTACACCTTC. The encoded protein is CASSSTGVDGYTF.

The V and J genes are TRBV7-2 and TRBJ2-1; unclear D gene. The germline CDR1 and CDR2 sequences are SGHTA and FQGNSA. V lost 5 bases to trimming and J lost 5 bases, with 10 bases between them. This CDR3 spans 13 amino acids. CDR3 bases: TGTGCCAGCAGCCTTGGGCCCCACAATGAGCAGTTCTTC. It yields the protein CASSLGPHNEQFF.

Note on this clone: In the same sample, other DNA sequences code for this CDR3. The chain carries TRBV7-6 and TRBJ1-2; no clear D gene. Trimming took off 5 bases at V and 5 bases at J, with 9 bases between the two ends. Germline V CDR1 and CDR2: SGHVS, FNYEAQ. This CDR3 has 12 residues. CDR3 coding DNA: TGTGCCAGCAGCCCGGGAGGTTATGGCTACACCTTC. It codes for CASSPGGYGYTF.

The chain joins TRBV25-1 to TRBJ1-6; 9 nucleotides align to TRBD1. The CDR3 has 17 amino acids. Unmatched junction bases numbered 6, after V lost 6 bases and J lost 0 bases. CDR1 MGHDK and CDR2 SYGVNS come from the germline V gene. CDR3 amino acids: CASRPPGQGSYNSPLHF. CDR3 nucleotides: TGTGCCAGCAGACCACCGGGACAGGGCTCCTATAATTCACCCCTCCACTTT.

The chain uses TRBV4-2 and TRBJ2-4, with D perhaps matching TRBD2 (6 bases). V lost 0 bases, J lost 7 bases, and 13 bases lay in between. This CDR3 is 15 amino acids long. Germline assignment: CDR1 LGHNA and CDR2 YNFKEQ. Here the CDR3 DNA reads TGTGCCAGCAGCCAAGATTTGAGACTAGGTAACATTCAGTACTTC. Translation: CASSQDLRLGNIQYF.

This chain connects TRBV4-2 to TRBJ2-6, with unresolved D. Trimming removed 7 bases at V and 4 bases at J, with 11 bases between. The germline V gene has CDR1 LGHNA and CDR2 YNFKEQ. The CDR3 has 14 residues. The CDR3 loop is CASMRLEGANVLTF. The CDR3 DNA sequence: TGTGCCAGCATGCGTCTTGAGGGGGCCAACGTCCTGACTTTC.

The chain has TRBV5-1 and TRBJ2-3, with 11 bases matching TRBD2. The germline gives CDR1 SGHRS, CDR2 YFSETQ. This CDR3 is 16 amino acids long. The junction had 4 bases not matched to a gene; V was cut back by 3 bases and J by 1 base. The CDR3 region is CASSSDSGGGTDTQYF. The DNA for the CDR3 is TGCGCCAGCAGCTCGGATAGCGGGGGGGGCACAGATACGCAGTATTTT.

The chain uses TRBV11-2 and TRBJ2-3; TRBD2 matches 8 bases. This CDR3 has 14 residues. After removal of 6 bases from V and 3 bases from J, the junction contained 5 bases not matched to a gene. Germline CDR1 reads SGHAT; CDR2 reads FQNNGV. The CDR3 here is CASRPGGATDTQYF. The CDR3 bases are TGTGCCAGCAGACCCGGGGGGGCAACAGATACGCAGTATTTT.

V usage is TRBV6-5 and J usage is TRBJ2-7; 9 bases fit TRBD1. The V and J ends lost 2 bases and 4 bases, in that order; junction bases with no gene match: 3. The CDR3 sequence is 14 residues long. In germline, CDR1 is MNHEY, CDR2 SVGAGI. CDR3 bases: TGTGCCAGCAGTTACGTGACAGGGGGTTACGAGCAGTACTTC. Translation gives CASSYVTGGYEQYF.

Only a few counts were recorded for this clone. This chain uses TRBV18 with TRBJ2-5; no reliable D call. V lost 3 bases and J 1 base, leaving 9 bases between the germline ends. CDR3 length equals 14 residues. The germline V gene has CDR1 KGHSH and CDR2 LQKENI. The CDR3 DNA sequence: TGTGCCAGCTCACCGCGGCAGAGCCAAGAGACCCAGTACTTC. Protein: CASSPRQSQETQYF.

The J gene is TRBJ1-6, the V gene TRBV4-3; TRBD1 matches at 8 bases. Germline CDR1 and CDR2: LGHNA and YSLEER. The CDR3 contains 14 residues. Trimming cost V 4 bases and J 9 bases; bases outside gene matches: 5. The CDR3 here is CASSPGTGGSPLHF. DNA for the CDR3: TGCGCCAGCAGCCCCGGGACAGGAGGTTCACCCCTCCACTTT.

V gene TRBV10-3 combines with J gene TRBJ1-4; D is uncertain. Trimming left V 0 bases short and J 3 bases short, with 5 bases between. The CDR3 covers 14 residues. The germline gives CDR1 ENHRY, CDR2 SYGVKD. The CDR3 loop reads CAISESAANEKLFF. The CDR3 DNA follows: TGTGCCATCAGTGAGTCGGCAGCTAATGAAAAACTGTTTTTT.

The chain is built from TRBV5-4 and TRBJ2-7, with D possibly TRBD1 on 7 matching bases. V lost 4 bases and J 7 bases, leaving 21 bases between the germline ends. Germline assignment: CDR1 SGHNT and CDR2 YYREEE (reference sequence). CDR3 length equals 15 residues. CDR3 in amino acids: CASSLEGQLPPEQYF. The CDR3 region has the DNA TGTGCCAGCAGCCTGGAGGGACAGCTACCGCCTGAGCAGTACTTC.

The genes are TRBV7-6 and TRBJ2-1, with 7 bases that match TRBD1. There are 13 residues in the CDR3. V lost 5 bases to trimming and J lost 6 bases; unmatched junction nucleotides: 4. In germline, CDR1 is SGHVS, CDR2 FNYEAQ. The CDR3 here is CASSIRQGNEQFF. Here the CDR3 DNA reads TGTGCCAGCAGCATTAGACAGGGCAATGAGCAGTTCTTC.

The V call is TRBV10-3, the J call TRBJ2-7, with 7 bases identical to TRBD2. After removal of 5 bases from V and 3 bases from J, the junction contained 1 base not matched to a gene. Looked up from germline, CDR1 is ENHRY and CDR2 is SYGVKD. The CDR3 spans 12 residues. DNA of the CDR3: TGTGCCATCAGTAGCGGGGACTACGAGCAGTACTTC. This sequence encodes CAISSGDYEQYF.

The rearrangement uses TRBV5-1 and TRBJ2-6; a weak D match, TRBD2 (5 bases). The CDR3 runs 16 residues. The V and J ends lost 2 bases and 0 bases respectively, with 9 bases between them. Germline V lookup: CDR1 SGHRS, CDR2 YFSETQ. CDR3 sequence (DNA): TGCGCCAGCAGCTTATCGGGGAGCTCTGGGGCCAACGTCCTGACTTTC. Its translation: CASSLSGSSGANVLTF.

J is TRBJ2-5 and V is TRBV5-5; a possible D gene is TRBD1 (6 bases). Germline V gene lookup returns CDR1 SGHKS and CDR2 YYEKEE (reference sequence). The CDR3 length is 15 residues. The V end was cut by 2 bases, the J end by 2 bases, with 13 bases between. The CDR3 loop is CASSFAGTQQETQYF. CDR3 in DNA: TGTGCCAGCAGCTTTGCCGGGACACAACAAGAGACCCAGTACTTC.

The J gene is TRBJ2-7, the V gene TRBV7-2; 8 bases map to TRBD2. The CDR3 length is 15 residues. Trimming took 5 bases from V and 5 from J; bases not matched to a gene: 11. Germline CDR1 SGHTA, CDR2 FQGNSA. The CDR3 DNA reads TGTGCCAGCAGCCCCGGGACTAGGGGCTTCAACGAGCAGTACTTC. It translates to CASSPGTRGFNEQYF.

The rearrangement uses TRBV27 and TRBJ2-1; D might be TRBD1 (6 bases). From germline, CDR1 is MNHEY and CDR2 SMNVEV (reference sequence). Trimming took 0 bases from V and 10 from J, leaving 7 bases between them. The CDR3 runs 12 residues. The CDR3 DNA reads TGTGCCAGCAGTTTATCGGGGACAGAGCAGTTCTTC. Its protein is CASSLSGTEQFF.

This clone was seen only a few times. V usage is TRBV5-1 and J usage is TRBJ2-3, with 11 bases matching TRBD2. Germline V lookup: CDR1 SGHRS, CDR2 YFSETQ. The CDR3 runs 19 residues. Trimming took 0 bases from V and 2 from J; bases not matched to a gene: 11. DNA of the CDR3: TGCGCCAGCAGCTTGGAGTTCGCTGGGACTAGCGGTCCCACAGATACGCAGTATTTT. Residues: CASSLEFAGTSGPTDTQYF.